The rows below give T cell receptor beta chains drawn from one sample of a study of CD8 T cells in Susac syndrome. TCRdb fed the immunoSEQ multiplex PCR reads into MiXCR, producing one record per CDR3 protein. In the table there are 200,000 to 250,000 distinct CDR3 sequences, around 90% of which are singletons. Material: CD8+ T cells from PBMCs. Every receptor here comes from a human donor with multiple sclerosis. CDR3s include the opening cysteine and the closing phenylalanine or tryptophan. D genes are given only for firm matches. Clone sizes are given selectively: once, few, many, or a class where the clone is expanded.

cdr3_length: 13
j_call: TRBJ2-5
clone_size: .
d_call: .
v_call: TRBV20-1
cdr3_aa: CSARDPPQGPQYF
cdr3_nt: TGCAGTGCTAGAGACCCGCCCCAGGGTCCCCAGTACTTC

cdr3_length: 13
j_call: TRBJ2-1
clone_size: .
d_call: .
v_call: TRBV27
cdr3_aa: CASSLSSPNEQFF
cdr3_nt: TGTGCCAGCAGTTTATCTAGCCCCAATGAGCAGTTCTTC

cdr3_length: 17
j_call: TRBJ2-7
clone_size: .
d_call: .
v_call: TRBV14
cdr3_aa: CASSQDHRQVFFHEQYF
cdr3_nt: TGTGCCAGCAGCCAAGATCACAGGCAGGTCTTTTTCCACGAGCAGTACTTC

cdr3_length: 13
j_call: TRBJ2-2
clone_size: .
d_call: .
v_call: TRBV7-9
cdr3_aa: CASSSTGAGELFF
cdr3_nt: TGTGCCAGCAGCTCAACTGGGGCCGGGGAGCTGTTTTTT

cdr3_length: 14
j_call: TRBJ1-2
clone_size: once
d_call: TRBD1
v_call: TRBV9
cdr3_aa: CASSVAGDRPARTF
cdr3_nt: TGTGCCAGCAGCGTAGCCGGGGACAGGCCCGCTAGGACCTTC

cdr3_length: 11
j_call: TRBJ2-3
clone_size: .
d_call: .
v_call: TRBV2
cdr3_aa: CASSSLVTQYF
cdr3_nt: TGTGCCAGCAGTTCCTTGGTTACGCAGTATTTT

cdr3_length: 17
j_call: TRBJ2-1
clone_size: .
d_call: TRBD2
v_call: TRBV4-2
cdr3_aa: CASSQGPRAGERVEQFF
cdr3_nt: TGTGCCAGCAGCCAAGGGCCTCGAGCGGGGGAGCGAGTTGAGCAGTTCTTC

cdr3_length: 14
j_call: TRBJ2-1
clone_size: .
d_call: .
v_call: TRBV29-1
cdr3_aa: CSVERLGNNNEQFF
cdr3_nt: TGCAGCGTGGAAAGACTAGGAAATAACAATGAGCAGTTCTTC

cdr3_length: 16
j_call: TRBJ2-2
clone_size: .
d_call: .
v_call: TRBV7-6
cdr3_aa: CASSLFVQANTGELFF
cdr3_nt: TGTGCCAGCAGCTTATTCGTCCAAGCGAACACCGGGGAGCTGTTTTTT

cdr3_length: 11
j_call: TRBJ2-7
clone_size: .
d_call: .
v_call: TRBV30
cdr3_aa: CASLDHYEQYF
cdr3_nt: TGTGCCTCCCTGGATCACTACGAGCAGTACTTC

cdr3_length: 13
j_call: TRBJ1-3
clone_size: .
d_call: .
v_call: TRBV7-9
cdr3_aa: CASSIGGENTIYF
cdr3_nt: TGTGCCAGCAGTATAGGGGGGGAAAACACCATATATTTT

cdr3_length: 15
j_call: TRBJ2-7
clone_size: .
d_call: .
v_call: TRBV3-1
cdr3_aa: CASSPQEVSSYEQYF
cdr3_nt: TGTGCCAGCAGCCCCCAGGAGGTTTCGTCCTACGAGCAGTACTTC

cdr3_length: 15
j_call: TRBJ1-5
clone_size: .
d_call: .
v_call: TRBV19
cdr3_aa: CASSIFPYSNQPQHF
cdr3_nt: TGTGCCAGTAGTATATTCCCTTATAGCAATCAGCCCCAGCATTTT

cdr3_length: 14
j_call: TRBJ2-7
clone_size: .
d_call: TRBD2
v_call: TRBV10-3
cdr3_aa: CAIRAGTSGYEQYF
cdr3_nt: TGTGCCATCAGGGCCGGGACTAGCGGCTACGAGCAGTACTTC

cdr3_length: 13
j_call: TRBJ2-3
clone_size: .
d_call: .
v_call: TRBV5-4
cdr3_aa: CASSIGGRDTQYF
cdr3_nt: TGTGCCAGCAGCATCGGAGGTAGGGATACGCAGTATTTT

cdr3_length: 21
j_call: TRBJ2-7
clone_size: .
d_call: .
v_call: TRBV11-1
cdr3_aa: CASSFAGKVPSAGKVTYEQYF
cdr3_nt: TGTGCCAGCAGCTTCGCGGGGAAGGTCCCCTCGGCGGGTAAGGTAACCTACGAGCAGTACTTC

cdr3_length: 13
j_call: TRBJ2-7
clone_size: .
d_call: TRBD2
v_call: TRBV7-3
cdr3_aa: CASSLGRGNEQYF
cdr3_nt: TGTGCCAGCAGCTTGGGGCGGGGGAACGAGCAGTACTTC

cdr3_length: 14
j_call: TRBJ2-7
clone_size: .
d_call: .
v_call: TRBV7-9
cdr3_aa: CASSPFGGEYEQYF
cdr3_nt: TGTGCCAGCAGCCCGTTTGGCGGGGAGTACGAGCAGTACTTC

cdr3_length: 14
j_call: TRBJ2-3
clone_size: .
d_call: .
v_call: TRBV9
cdr3_aa: CASSVEGTTDTQYF
cdr3_nt: TGTGCCAGCAGCGTAGAAGGAACCACAGATACGCAGTATTTT

cdr3_length: 15
j_call: TRBJ2-1
clone_size: once
d_call: TRBD2
v_call: TRBV7-9
cdr3_aa: CASSPVAGGLNEQFF
cdr3_nt: TGTGCCAGCAGCCCGGTCGCGGGAGGGTTGAATGAGCAGTTCTTC

cdr3_length: 14
j_call: TRBJ2-1
clone_size: few
d_call: TRBD2
v_call: TRBV12-3/TRBV12-4
cdr3_aa: CASSWGGSYNEQFF
cdr3_nt: TGTGCCAGCTCGTGGGGGGGCTCCTACAATGAGCAGTTCTTC

cdr3_length: 13
j_call: TRBJ2-1
clone_size: .
d_call: .
v_call: TRBV14
cdr3_aa: CASSQERANEQFF
cdr3_nt: TGTGCCAGCAGCCAAGAAAGGGCGAATGAGCAGTTCTTC

cdr3_length: 17
j_call: TRBJ2-1
clone_size: .
d_call: TRBD2
v_call: TRBV30
cdr3_aa: CAWAEIVLAGRNNEQFF
cdr3_nt: TGTGCCTGGGCGGAAATCGTACTAGCGGGGAGAAACAATGAGCAGTTCTTC

cdr3_length: 16
j_call: TRBJ2-3
clone_size: .
d_call: .
v_call: TRBV12-3/TRBV12-4
cdr3_aa: CASSFSLWAFTDTQYF
cdr3_nt: TGTGCCAGCAGTTTCTCTCTTTGGGCTTTCACAGATACGCAGTATTTT

cdr3_length: 17
j_call: TRBJ2-4
clone_size: once
d_call: TRBD2
v_call: TRBV27
cdr3_aa: CASTATSGRLAKNIQYF
cdr3_nt: TGTGCCAGCACGGCGACTAGCGGGAGGCTAGCCAAAAACATTCAGTACTTC

cdr3_length: 13
j_call: TRBJ2-7
clone_size: .
d_call: .
v_call: TRBV20-1
cdr3_aa: CSARDAGTYEQYF
cdr3_nt: TGCAGTGCTAGAGATGCGGGGACCTACGAGCAGTACTTC

cdr3_length: 15
j_call: TRBJ2-2
clone_size: .
d_call: TRBD2
v_call: TRBV5-4
cdr3_aa: CASNQGRGDTGELFF
cdr3_nt: TGTGCCAGCAACCAGGGACGGGGGGACACCGGGGAGCTGTTTTTT

cdr3_length: 15
j_call: TRBJ2-5
clone_size: .
d_call: .
v_call: TRBV9
cdr3_aa: CASSPTTSNLETQYF
cdr3_nt: TGTGCCAGCAGCCCTACTACTTCCAACTTAGAGACCCAGTACTTC

cdr3_length: 14
j_call: TRBJ2-5
clone_size: once
d_call: TRBD1
v_call: TRBV9
cdr3_aa: CASSKAGGQETQYF
cdr3_nt: TGTGCCAGCAGCAAAGCAGGGGGCCAAGAGACCCAGTACTTC

cdr3_length: 11
j_call: TRBJ2-2
clone_size: .
d_call: .
v_call: TRBV30
cdr3_aa: CAWEVGGELFF
cdr3_nt: TGTGCCTGGGAGGTTGGCGGGGAGCTGTTTTTT

cdr3_length: 14
j_call: TRBJ2-5
clone_size: .
d_call: .
v_call: TRBV7-2
cdr3_aa: CASRVGRGQETQYF
cdr3_nt: TGTGCCAGCAGGGTAGGACGTGGCCAAGAGACCCAGTACTTC

cdr3_length: 19
j_call: TRBJ2-1
clone_size: .
d_call: TRBD2
v_call: TRBV9
cdr3_aa: CASSVRVDSGGSSYNEQFF
cdr3_nt: TGTGCCAGCAGCGTACGAGTGGACAGCGGGGGGAGCTCCTACAATGAGCAGTTCTTC

cdr3_length: 17
j_call: TRBJ1-2
clone_size: .
d_call: .
v_call: TRBV21-1
cdr3_aa: CASSKGFLRDTWYGYTF
cdr3_nt: TGTGCCAGCAGCAAGGGGTTCCTCAGGGACACTTGGTACGGCTACACCTTC

cdr3_length: 11
j_call: TRBJ1-1
clone_size: .
d_call: .
v_call: TRBV19
cdr3_aa: CASGDTTEAFF
cdr3_nt: TGTGCCAGTGGGGACACGACTGAAGCTTTCTTT

cdr3_length: 12
j_call: TRBJ2-7
clone_size: .
d_call: TRBD1
v_call: TRBV12-3/TRBV12-4
cdr3_aa: CASHRGLDEQYF
cdr3_nt: TGTGCCAGCCACAGGGGGCTTGACGAGCAGTACTTC

cdr3_length: 14
j_call: TRBJ1-1
clone_size: .
d_call: .
v_call: TRBV7-9
cdr3_aa: CASRPPGWNTEAFF
cdr3_nt: TGTGCCAGCAGGCCTCCGGGGTGGAACACTGAAGCTTTCTTT

cdr3_length: 16
j_call: TRBJ1-4
clone_size: .
d_call: .
v_call: TRBV7-2
cdr3_aa: CASSQVPTFSNEKLFF
cdr3_nt: TGTGCCAGCAGCCAAGTCCCGACGTTCTCTAATGAAAAACTGTTTTTT

cdr3_length: 18
j_call: TRBJ2-7
clone_size: once
d_call: TRBD2
v_call: TRBV7-9
cdr3_aa: CASSPGGLAGELFYEQYF
cdr3_nt: TGTGCCAGCAGCCCAGGGGGTCTAGCGGGAGAACTTTTCTACGAGCAGTACTTC

cdr3_length: 16
j_call: TRBJ2-7
clone_size: .
d_call: TRBD1
v_call: TRBV10-3
cdr3_aa: CAISESGQGPTYEQYF
cdr3_nt: TGTGCCATCAGTGAGTCGGGACAGGGACCCACCTACGAGCAGTACTTC

cdr3_length: 16
j_call: TRBJ1-1
clone_size: .
d_call: .
v_call: TRBV3-1
cdr3_aa: CASSQVGGGEMTEAFF
cdr3_nt: TGTGCCAGCAGCCAAGTTGGTGGGGGGGAAATGACTGAAGCTTTCTTT

cdr3_length: 14
j_call: TRBJ1-1
clone_size: few
d_call: .
v_call: TRBV6-5
cdr3_aa: CASRIDILRGEAFF
cdr3_nt: TGTGCCAGCAGGATAGACATTCTGAGGGGTGAAGCTTTCTTT

cdr3_length: 18
j_call: TRBJ2-3
clone_size: .
d_call: TRBD2
v_call: TRBV9
cdr3_aa: CASSPWGGVAGGQDTQYF
cdr3_nt: TGTGCCAGCAGCCCCTGGGGGGGAGTAGCGGGAGGTCAAGATACGCAGTATTTT

cdr3_length: 13
j_call: TRBJ2-1
clone_size: .
d_call: .
v_call: TRBV25-1
cdr3_aa: CASSESGLQEQFF
cdr3_nt: TGTGCCAGCAGTGAATCAGGACTCCAGGAGCAGTTCTTC

cdr3_length: 16
j_call: TRBJ1-6
clone_size: .
d_call: TRBD1
v_call: TRBV30
cdr3_aa: CAWSREQGLSYSPLHF
cdr3_nt: TGTGCCTGGAGCCGCGAACAGGGGTTAAGTTATTCACCCCTCCACTTT

cdr3_length: 12
j_call: TRBJ2-2
clone_size: once
d_call: .
v_call: TRBV29-1
cdr3_aa: CSISPGGGELFF
cdr3_nt: TGCAGCATCTCTCCTGGAGGAGGGGAGCTGTTTTTT

cdr3_length: 17
j_call: TRBJ2-7
clone_size: .
d_call: .
v_call: TRBV3-1
cdr3_aa: CASSHSYGGGFSYEQYF
cdr3_nt: TGTGCCAGCAGCCATTCTTATGGCGGGGGCTTTTCCTACGAGCAGTACTTC

cdr3_length: 15
j_call: TRBJ1-5
clone_size: .
d_call: .
v_call: TRBV23-1
cdr3_aa: CASSQSAGENQPQHF
cdr3_nt: TGCGCCAGCAGTCAATCGGCAGGGGAAAATCAGCCCCAGCATTTT

cdr3_length: 15
j_call: TRBJ2-1
clone_size: few
d_call: TRBD2
v_call: TRBV11-2
cdr3_aa: CASSLAGGYYNEQFF
cdr3_nt: TGTGCCAGCAGCTTAGCGGGGGGGTACTACAATGAGCAGTTCTTC